These T cell receptor beta chains were read from a single sample in a study of CD8 T cells in ankylosing spondylitis. In TCRdb, the 5' RACE reads were re-called with MiXCR into one record per CDR3 protein. The sample has approximately 130,000 distinct CDR3 sequences; roughly 9% are singletons. Sequencing was carried out using blood, either unsorted or a sorted T cell fraction (not recorded which). The origin of the receptors is a male donor with ankylosing spondylitis or in good health (not recorded which). The CDR3 runs from the conserved cysteine through the conserved F or W. The D gene is left open where the match is weak. Part of the rows lack a size; the others show once, few, many or a class for expanded clones.

J,length,D,V,size,CDR3,DNA
TRBJ1-5,13,TRBD1,TRBV6-2/TRBV6-3,many,CASSDTGVRPQHF,TGTGCCAGCAGTGATACAGGGGTACGGCCCCAGCATTTT
TRBJ1-5,12,NA,TRBV20-1,many,CSAALWNQPQHF,TGCAGTGCTGCCTTGTGGAATCAGCCCCAGCATTTT
TRBJ2-1,12,NA,TRBV3-1,many,CASSQTVNEQFF,TGTGCCAGCAGCCAAACCGTCAATGAGCAGTTCTTC
TRBJ2-3,14,NA,TRBV5-1,few,CASSTDLRTDTQYF,TGCGCCAGCAGCACGGACCTCCGCACAGATACGCAGTATTTT
TRBJ2-5,13,NA,TRBV27,many,CASSLREKETQYF,TGTGCCAGCAGTTTACGGGAGAAAGAGACCCAGTACTTC
TRBJ2-1,15,TRBD2,TRBV5-1,few,CASSFAGDSYNEQFF,TGCGCCAGCAGCTTCGCGGGAGATTCCTACAATGAGCAGTTCTTC
TRBJ2-1,14,NA,TRBV12-3/TRBV12-4,many,CASTLGLVDNEQFF,TGTGCCAGCACCTTGGGGCTAGTAGACAATGAGCAGTTCTTC
TRBJ2-1,15,TRBD1,TRBV5-1,NA,CASSPGQGPYNEQFF,TGCGCCAGCAGCCCGGGACAGGGGCCTTACAATGAGCAGTTCTTC
TRBJ2-4,15,NA,TRBV5-1,many,CASSLEGPTGNIQYF,TGCGCCAGCAGCTTGGAGGGGCCCACCGGAAACATTCAGTACTTC
TRBJ1-5,16,TRBD1,TRBV20-1,few,CSASGQGFYSNQPQHF,TGCAGTGCTAGTGGACAGGGGTTCTATAGCAATCAGCCCCAGCATTTT
TRBJ1-1,14,NA,TRBV5-1,many,CASSLTDPDTEAFF,TGCGCCAGCAGCTTGACAGATCCCGACACTGAAGCTTTCTTT
TRBJ2-3,16,NA,TRBV7-2,many,CASSPNSPSVGGTQYF,TGTGCCAGCAGCCCAAATAGCCCATCAGTGGGCGGTACGCAGTATTTT
TRBJ1-2,11,TRBD1,TRBV29-1,many,CSVERGQSRTF,TGCAGCGTTGAAAGGGGACAGTCGCGGACCTTC
TRBJ1-5,13,NA,TRBV12-3/TRBV12-4,many,CASSLGENQPQHF,TGTGCCAGCAGTTTAGGGGAGAATCAGCCCCAGCATTTT
TRBJ2-5,13,NA,TRBV12-3/TRBV12-4,many,CASRRGTVETQYF,TGTGCCAGCAGGCGGGGGACAGTGGAGACCCAGTACTTC
TRBJ1-3,15,NA,TRBV4-3,many,CASSQDRGPGNTIYF,TGCGCCAGCAGCCAAGACCGGGGACCCGGAAACACCATATATTTT
TRBJ2-7,15,NA,TRBV20-1,many,CSARPPTGFLDEQYF,TGCAGTGCCCGACCCCCAACAGGGTTTTTGGACGAGCAGTACTTC
TRBJ2-2,15,TRBD2,TRBV4-2,NA,CASSQSSGNTGELFF,TGTGCCAGCAGCCAATCTAGCGGGAACACCGGGGAGCTGTTTTTT
TRBJ2-3,17,TRBD2,TRBV7-2,NA,CASSLRGSGRDADTQYF,TGTGCCAGCAGCTTGAGGGGTAGCGGGAGGGATGCAGATACGCAGTATTTT
TRBJ2-1,16,TRBD2,TRBV7-8,many,CASSSRAGVRYNEQFF,TGTGCCAGCAGCTCGAGAGCGGGAGTACGCTACAATGAGCAGTTCTTC
TRBJ2-3,15,TRBD1,TRBV20-1,NA,CSARRQGRGSDTQYF,TGCAGTGCTAGAAGACAGGGCCGCGGGTCTGATACGCAGTATTTT
TRBJ2-5,15,TRBD2,TRBV10-3,many,CAISELAGEQETQYF,TGTGCCATCAGTGAGCTAGCGGGAGAACAAGAGACCCAGTACTTC
TRBJ2-1,15,TRBD2,TRBV10-3,NA,CAIRVTSGMAGEQFF,TGTGCCATCAGGGTTACTAGCGGGATGGCCGGTGAGCAGTTCTTC
TRBJ2-3,15,NA,TRBV27,many,CASSLSGREPDTQYF,TGTGCCAGCAGTTTATCTGGTCGGGAGCCAGATACGCAGTATTTT
TRBJ2-2,16,NA,TRBV7-2,many,CASSPSRGRNTGELFF,TGTGCCAGCAGCCCCTCCCGCGGGCGTAACACCGGGGAGCTGTTTTTT
TRBJ1-4,19,TRBD1,TRBV11-1,many,CASSLRSGQGFRANEKLFF,TGTGCCAGCAGCTTGAGGTCGGGACAGGGATTTCGAGCTAATGAAAAACTGTTTTTT
TRBJ2-1,12,TRBD2,TRBV20-1,many,CSATGLAGFQFF,TGCAGTGCGACAGGACTAGCGGGATTCCAGTTCTTC
TRBJ2-7,15,TRBD2,TRBV27,NA,CASTPTGLVGYEQYF,TGTGCCAGCACCCCGACCGGACTAGTCGGCTACGAGCAGTACTTC
TRBJ2-1,13,NA,TRBV2,few,CASKVNTHNEQFF,TGTGCCAGCAAAGTTAATACACACAATGAGCAGTTCTTC
TRBJ2-1,13,NA,TRBV28,many,CASTLGGGDEQFF,TGTGCCAGCACCTTGGGGGGCGGCGATGAGCAGTTCTTC
TRBJ2-5,14,NA,TRBV20-1,many,CSASAIRGEVSQYF,TGCAGTGCTAGCGCCATCCGGGGAGAAGTGTCCCAGTACTTC
TRBJ2-2,15,TRBD2,TRBV20-1,many,CSAREASGSTGELFF,TGCAGTGCTAGAGAGGCTAGCGGGAGCACCGGGGAGCTGTTTTTT
TRBJ2-7,16,TRBD2,TRBV27,many,CASSLSAGYRSYEQYF,TGTGCCAGCAGCCTATCAGCGGGATATCGAAGCTACGAGCAGTACTTC
TRBJ2-1,17,NA,TRBV7-2,few,CASRLDSPPASYNEQFF,TGTGCCAGCAGGCTGGACAGTCCACCTGCCTCCTACAATGAGCAGTTCTTC
TRBJ2-6,17,NA,TRBV28,many,CASSLAGQLNGANVLTF,TGTGCCAGCAGTTTAGCCGGACAGCTGAATGGGGCCAACGTCCTGACTTTC
TRBJ2-5,14,TRBD2,TRBV4-2,many,CASSDRLAEETQYF,TGTGCCAGCAGCGATAGACTAGCGGAAGAGACCCAGTACTTC
TRBJ2-5,12,TRBD1,TRBV20-1,many,CSASGTGETQYF,TGCAGTGCTAGCGGGACAGGGGAGACCCAGTACTTC
TRBJ2-1,14,NA,TRBV10-3,many,CAISEYGDRDEQFF,TGTGCCATCAGTGAGTACGGCGATCGGGATGAGCAGTTCTTC
TRBJ2-1,16,NA,TRBV7-9,many,CASSYSGEGVYNEQFF,TGTGCCAGCAGCTACTCAGGGGAGGGGGTTTACAATGAGCAGTTCTTC
TRBJ2-1,15,NA,TRBV3-1,few,CASSPLSGGDNEQFF,TGTGCCAGCAGCCCCCTATCTGGCGGGGACAATGAGCAGTTCTTC
TRBJ2-1,14,TRBD1,TRBV12-3/TRBV12-4,many,CASNPTGGVNEQFF,TGTGCCAGCAACCCGACAGGGGGCGTGAATGAGCAGTTCTTC
TRBJ1-2,15,NA,TRBV7-2,many,CASSLGSAVTYGYTF,TGTGCCAGCAGCTTAGGGTCGGCGGTGACTTATGGCTACACCTTC
TRBJ2-1,17,NA,TRBV5-5,NA,CASSLASDIPRGNEQFF,TGTGCCAGCAGCTTGGCTTCGGATATACCGAGGGGCAATGAGCAGTTCTTC
TRBJ1-5,14,NA,TRBV15,many,CATSSQTGAQPQHF,TGTGCCACCAGCAGCCAGACAGGAGCTCAGCCCCAGCATTTT
TRBJ1-1,15,TRBD1,TRBV2,NA,CASSPQGALNTEAFF,TGTGCCAGCAGTCCACAGGGGGCATTAAACACTGAAGCTTTCTTT
TRBJ2-1,17,NA,TRBV7-9,few,CASSLVGGGSSYNEQFF,TGTGCCAGCAGCTTAGTAGGGGGCGGGAGCTCCTACAATGAGCAGTTCTTC
TRBJ1-4,17,NA,TRBV4-3,many,CASSQDRTAAANEKLFF,TGCGCCAGCAGCCAAGATCGCACGGCAGCGGCAAATGAAAAACTGTTTTTT
TRBJ1-1,13,NA,TRBV25-1,many,CASSGRSPPEAFF,TGTGCCAGCTCTGGGCGGTCGCCGCCTGAAGCTTTCTTT
TRBJ2-1,15,TRBD2,TRBV4-2,NA,CASSPGAGGFNEQFF,TGTGCCAGCAGCCCCGGGGCGGGAGGGTTTAATGAGCAGTTCTTC
TRBJ2-3,16,TRBD1,TRBV7-2,few,CASSLADRVYADTQYF,TGTGCCAGCAGCTTAGCGGACAGGGTATATGCAGATACGCAGTATTTT